This TCR beta chain was sequenced during a study of blood T cell repertoires in COVID-19. Overall study: Donors in the United States, Italy and Spain gave samples during acute or convalescent COVID-19. PBMCs, B-cell-depleted T cells, or T cells were the source of the cDNA or gDNA that made up the material.

Original processing methods: Reference gene primer amplification gave estimated nucleated cell counts. TCRdb's table, derived via immunoSEQ multiplex PCR, lists solely in-frame clones and lacks some. V and J calls and clone size come straight from that table; D and trimming were deduced from the DNA. The data hold roughly 200,000 clones, with about 77% observed a single time. The junction had 9 bases not matched to a gene; V was cut back by 0 bases and J by 6 bases. There are 16 residues in the CDR3. Germline V gene data show CDR1 as SGDLS and CDR2 as YYNGEE. Sequenced sample: peripheral blood. This sequence joins TRBV9 and TRBJ2-3, with 8 bases fitting TRBD2. The TCR originated in an elderly woman with active or convalescent COVID-19. CDR3 nucleotides: TGTGCCAGCAGCGTAGGTGATGGAGCGGGGGCTGATACGCAGTATTTT. This sequence encodes CASSVGDGAGADTQYF. The entire variable domain, with the rest obtained from reference TRBV9 and TRBJ2-3, is as follows: DSGVTQTPKHLITATGQRVTLRCSPRSGDLSVYWYQQSLDQGLQFLIQYYNGEERAKGNILERFSAQQFPDLHSELNLSSLELGDSALYFCASSVGDGAGADTQYFGPGTRLTVL.